A selection of T cell receptor beta chains follows, all from one sample in a study of blood T cell repertoires in COVID-19. Libraries were prepared by immunoSEQ multiplex PCR; TCRdb keeps only in-frame clonotypes and omits some of them. The profile shows 15,000 to 20,000 clones, about 90% of them singletons. The sample consisted of peripheral blood. The source is a man between 60 and 75 years old with active COVID-19. Both conserved end residues are part of each CDR3. A D gene is named only where the DNA matches it firmly. Clone size is stated in some rows and not others, as once, few, many or a class when expanded.

v_gene: TRBV2
d_gene: -
abundance: -
j_gene: TRBJ2-3
CDR3nt: TGTGCCAGCAGTGAAGCTTCCGGGGGGCGCATCTCGGATACGCAGTATTTT
CDR3aa: CASSEASGGRISDTQYF

v_gene: TRBV12-3/TRBV12-4
d_gene: -
abundance: -
j_gene: TRBJ2-7
CDR3nt: TGTGCCAGCAGTTTCGGTCCGTCCGAGCAGTACTTC
CDR3aa: CASSFGPSEQYF

v_gene: TRBV11-2
d_gene: TRBD2
abundance: -
j_gene: TRBJ2-7
CDR3nt: TGTGCCAGCAGCTCCCAGCGGGGGCCCCGTTCAGGGCAGTACTTC
CDR3aa: CASSSQRGPRSGQYF

v_gene: TRBV5-4
d_gene: -
abundance: -
j_gene: TRBJ1-1
CDR3nt: TGTGCCAGCAGCTTGGTAAGCGGAATGAACACTGAAGCTTTCTTT
CDR3aa: CASSLVSGMNTEAFF

v_gene: TRBV5-5
d_gene: TRBD2
abundance: -
j_gene: TRBJ2-3
CDR3nt: TGTGCCAGCTGCCCCGCGCTAGCGGGGTCCGCAGATACGCAGTATTTT
CDR3aa: CASCPALAGSADTQYF

v_gene: TRBV11-1
d_gene: -
abundance: -
j_gene: TRBJ2-7
CDR3nt: TGTGCCAGCAGTACGCCGGGACTCCGTGTCCCTTACGAGCAGTACTTC
CDR3aa: CASSTPGLRVPYEQYF

v_gene: TRBV2
d_gene: -
abundance: -
j_gene: TRBJ1-1
CDR3nt: TGTGCCAGCAGTGAAGCCCACGCAGGGGTAGGAACTGAAGCTTTCTTT
CDR3aa: CASSEAHAGVGTEAFF

v_gene: TRBV4-1
d_gene: -
abundance: -
j_gene: TRBJ2-7
CDR3nt: TGCGCCAGCAGCCAAGCAGGGGCGGCCGCCTACGAGCAGTACTTC
CDR3aa: CASSQAGAAAYEQYF

v_gene: TRBV28
d_gene: TRBD1
abundance: -
j_gene: TRBJ1-4
CDR3nt: TGTGCCAGCAGTTTCCTTGGGACAGAAACTAAGCTAAATGAAAAACTGTTTTTT
CDR3aa: CASSFLGTETKLNEKLFF

v_gene: TRBV19
d_gene: -
abundance: -
j_gene: TRBJ1-3
CDR3nt: TGTGCCAGTACCAGCGCGGGGGCTGGAAACACCATATATTTT
CDR3aa: CASTSAGAGNTIYF

v_gene: TRBV19
d_gene: -
abundance: once
j_gene: TRBJ2-3
CDR3nt: TGTGCCAGCACTGCCCCAGGGGTCGCAGATACGCAGTATTTT
CDR3aa: CASTAPGVADTQYF

v_gene: TRBV29-1
d_gene: TRBD1
abundance: -
j_gene: TRBJ1-2
CDR3nt: TGCAGCGTTGCACAGGGGTATGGCTACACCTTC
CDR3aa: CSVAQGYGYTF

v_gene: TRBV7-9
d_gene: TRBD1
abundance: -
j_gene: TRBJ1-2
CDR3nt: TGTGCCAGCAGCTTCAGGACAGGGGGATATGGCTACACCTTC
CDR3aa: CASSFRTGGYGYTF

v_gene: TRBV5-1
d_gene: TRBD1
abundance: once
j_gene: TRBJ1-6
CDR3nt: TGCGCCAGCAGCCGGGACAGGGTTTCTTCACCCCTCCACTTT
CDR3aa: CASSRDRVSSPLHF

v_gene: TRBV25-1
d_gene: TRBD1
abundance: -
j_gene: TRBJ2-5
CDR3nt: TGTGCCAGCACCCCGGGACAGGGACAAGAGACCCAGTACTTC
CDR3aa: CASTPGQGQETQYF

v_gene: TRBV2
d_gene: TRBD2
abundance: -
j_gene: TRBJ2-5
CDR3nt: TGTGCCAGCAGGAGGGGGGGACTAGCGGTAGCAGAGACCCAGTACTTC
CDR3aa: CASRRGGLAVAETQYF

v_gene: TRBV11-2
d_gene: TRBD1
abundance: -
j_gene: TRBJ1-3
CDR3nt: TGTGCCAGCAGCTTAGGACAGGGACGTGTTGGAAACACCATATATTTT
CDR3aa: CASSLGQGRVGNTIYF

v_gene: TRBV11-3
d_gene: -
abundance: -
j_gene: TRBJ2-5
CDR3nt: TGTGCCAGCAGCTTAGATGGGCCAGGGTCGCGAGAGACCCAGTACTTC
CDR3aa: CASSLDGPGSRETQYF

v_gene: TRBV5-1
d_gene: -
abundance: -
j_gene: TRBJ2-2
CDR3nt: TGCGCCAGCAGCTTGGCCCGAGGGACATTCACCGGGGAGCTGTTTTTT
CDR3aa: CASSLARGTFTGELFF

v_gene: TRBV7-9
d_gene: -
abundance: once
j_gene: TRBJ2-2
CDR3nt: TGTGCCAGCAGCTTCGCCTGGCAAAACACCGGGGAGCTGTTTTTT
CDR3aa: CASSFAWQNTGELFF

v_gene: TRBV7-6
d_gene: TRBD1
abundance: -
j_gene: TRBJ2-1
CDR3nt: TGTGCCAGCAGCTCGGGACAGGGTTCCTACAATGAGCAGTTCTTC
CDR3aa: CASSSGQGSYNEQFF

v_gene: TRBV5-4
d_gene: -
abundance: -
j_gene: TRBJ2-3
CDR3nt: TGTGCCAGCAGCTTTTTAAGGGGATCTTACACAGATACGCAGTATTTT
CDR3aa: CASSFLRGSYTDTQYF

v_gene: TRBV4-1
d_gene: TRBD2
abundance: -
j_gene: TRBJ2-1
CDR3nt: TGCGCCAGCAGCTCGAACCGACTAGCGGGCTCCCTAGGGGTTGAGCAGTTCTTC
CDR3aa: CASSSNRLAGSLGVEQFF

v_gene: TRBV29-1
d_gene: TRBD1
abundance: -
j_gene: TRBJ2-5
CDR3nt: TGCAGCGTTGGTAGGACAGGGGGCCAAGAGACCCAGTACTTC
CDR3aa: CSVGRTGGQETQYF